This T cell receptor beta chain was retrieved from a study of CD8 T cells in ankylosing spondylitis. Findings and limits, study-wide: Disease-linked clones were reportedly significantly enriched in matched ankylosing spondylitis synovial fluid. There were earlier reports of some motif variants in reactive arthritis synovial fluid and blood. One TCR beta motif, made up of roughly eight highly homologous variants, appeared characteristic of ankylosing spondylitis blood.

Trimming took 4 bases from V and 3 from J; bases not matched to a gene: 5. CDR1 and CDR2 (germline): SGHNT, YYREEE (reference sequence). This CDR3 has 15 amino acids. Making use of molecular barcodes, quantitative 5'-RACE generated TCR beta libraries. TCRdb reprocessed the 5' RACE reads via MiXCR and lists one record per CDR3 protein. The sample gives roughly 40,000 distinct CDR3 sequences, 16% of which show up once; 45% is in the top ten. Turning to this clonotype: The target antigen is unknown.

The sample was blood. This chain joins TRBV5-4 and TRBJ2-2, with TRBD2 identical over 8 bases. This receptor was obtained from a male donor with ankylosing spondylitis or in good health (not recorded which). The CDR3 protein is CASSPGGSDTGELFF. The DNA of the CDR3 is TGTGCCAGCAGCCCGGGGGGGTCGGACACCGGGGAGCTGTTTTTT.